The table lists the clone carrying this T cell receptor (beta chain) with a few counts. Antigen specificity is unknown. The data stem from a study of CD8 T cells in ankylosing spondylitis. Whole-study results and caveats: About eight highly homologous variants made up a TCR beta motif that seemed to typify ankylosing spondylitis blood. From matched ankylosing spondylitis synovial fluid, disease-linked clones were reportedly recovered at significantly enriched levels.

TCRdb reprocessed the 5' RACE reads with MiXCR, giving one entry per CDR3 protein. The table includes about 160,000 distinct CDR3 sequences, around 8.9% detected once. V shed 4 bases and J shed 7 bases, with 7 bases lying between them. The germline gives CDR1 LNHNV, CDR2 YYDKDF (reference sequence). CDR3 length equals 12 residues. This clonotype was obtained from a female donor with ankylosing spondylitis or in good health (not recorded which). The sample comprised blood, either unsorted or a sorted T cell fraction (not recorded which). This rearrangement joins TRBV15 to TRBJ1-4; D uncertain. CDR3 coding DNA: TGTGCCACCAGCATCCGGGGTGAAAAACTGTTTTTT. Protein product: CATSIRGEKLFF.